This TCR beta chain was found in a study of human T cells and chemical hapten exposure. This sample's time point: patch test 1, 2 weeks after DPC sensitization. As to treatment: therapeutic diphenylcyclopropenone sensitization with weekly scalp DPC. The V and J ends lost 3 bases and 9 bases, in that order; junction bases with no gene match: 8. This CDR3 is 15 amino acids long. Study-wide findings and caveats: Relative to controls, expanded TCRs formed significantly more large CDR3 similarity clusters. With DPC sensitization, TCRs exceeding 1 in 1000 frequency showed no change.

Many counts were recorded for this clonotype. Its antigen remains unknown. The library put unique molecular identifiers onto individual cDNA molecules. TCRdb reprocessed the RACE reads with MiXCR, giving one entry per CDR3 protein. Of 370,000 or so distinct CDR3 sequences in the sample, approximately 5% were seen once. The chain employs TRBV12-3 or TRBV12-4 and TRBJ2-1, with TRBD2 identical over 10 bases. The source was whole blood, collected in connection with sensitization to the hapten diphenylcyclopropenone (DPC). The clonotype comes from a woman aged 50 to 65 with alopecia areata. Some clones in this sample may be carry-over from other donors' samples. This CDR3 is CASSLTSSGRSEQFF. CDR3 nucleotides: TGTGCCAGCAGTTTGACGTCTAGCGGGAGAAGTGAGCAGTTCTTC.